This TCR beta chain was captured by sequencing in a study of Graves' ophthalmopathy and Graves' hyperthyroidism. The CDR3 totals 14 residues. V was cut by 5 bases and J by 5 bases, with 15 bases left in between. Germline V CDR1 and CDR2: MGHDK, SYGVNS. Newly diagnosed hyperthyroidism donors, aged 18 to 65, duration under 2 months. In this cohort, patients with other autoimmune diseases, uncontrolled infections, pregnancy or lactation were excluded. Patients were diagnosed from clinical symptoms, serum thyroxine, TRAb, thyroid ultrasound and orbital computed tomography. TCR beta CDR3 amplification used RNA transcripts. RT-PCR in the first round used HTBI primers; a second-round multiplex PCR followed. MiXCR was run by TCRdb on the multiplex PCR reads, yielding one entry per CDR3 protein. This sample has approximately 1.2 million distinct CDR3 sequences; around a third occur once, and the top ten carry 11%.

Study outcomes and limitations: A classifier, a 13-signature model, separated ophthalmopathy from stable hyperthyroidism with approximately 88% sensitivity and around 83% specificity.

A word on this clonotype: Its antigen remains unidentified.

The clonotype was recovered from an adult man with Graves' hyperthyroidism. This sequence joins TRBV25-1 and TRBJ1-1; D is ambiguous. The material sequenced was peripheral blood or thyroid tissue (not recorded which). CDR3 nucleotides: TGTGCCAGCAGTTTAGGACTGTTGGTGACTGAAGCTTTCTTT. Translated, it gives CASSLGLLVTEAFF.